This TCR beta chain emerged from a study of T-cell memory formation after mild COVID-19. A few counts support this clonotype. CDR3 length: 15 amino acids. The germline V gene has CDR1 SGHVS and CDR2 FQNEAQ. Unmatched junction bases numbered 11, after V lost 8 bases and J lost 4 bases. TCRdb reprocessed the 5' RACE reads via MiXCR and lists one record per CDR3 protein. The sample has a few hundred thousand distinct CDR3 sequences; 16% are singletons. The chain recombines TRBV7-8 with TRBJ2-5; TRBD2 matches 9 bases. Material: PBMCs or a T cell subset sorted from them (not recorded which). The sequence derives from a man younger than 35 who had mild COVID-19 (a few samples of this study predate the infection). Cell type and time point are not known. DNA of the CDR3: TGTGCCAGCTCCCCTTCGCGGGGGGGCCGAGAGACCCAGTACTTC. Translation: CASSPSRGGRETQYF.